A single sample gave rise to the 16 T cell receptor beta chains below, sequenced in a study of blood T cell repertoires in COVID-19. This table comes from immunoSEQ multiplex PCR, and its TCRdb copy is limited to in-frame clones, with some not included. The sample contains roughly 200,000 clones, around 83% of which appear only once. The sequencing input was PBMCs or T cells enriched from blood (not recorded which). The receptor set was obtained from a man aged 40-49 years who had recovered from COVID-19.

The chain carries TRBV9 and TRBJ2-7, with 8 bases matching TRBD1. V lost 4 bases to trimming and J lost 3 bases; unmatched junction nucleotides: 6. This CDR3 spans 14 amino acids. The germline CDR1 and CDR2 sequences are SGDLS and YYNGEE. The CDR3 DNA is TGTGCCAGCAGCCCCCGGGACAGGATCTACGAGCAGTACTTC. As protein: CASSPRDRIYEQYF.

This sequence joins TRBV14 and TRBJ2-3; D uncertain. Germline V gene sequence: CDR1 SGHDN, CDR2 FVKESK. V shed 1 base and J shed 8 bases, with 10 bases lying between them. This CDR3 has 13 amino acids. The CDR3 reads CASSQGAPGTQYF. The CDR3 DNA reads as TGTGCCAGCAGCCAAGGTGCCCCGGGTACGCAGTATTTT.

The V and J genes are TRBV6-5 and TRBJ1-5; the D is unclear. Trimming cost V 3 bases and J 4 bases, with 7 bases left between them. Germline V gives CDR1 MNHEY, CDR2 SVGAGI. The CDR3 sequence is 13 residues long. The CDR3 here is CASSYELNQPQHF. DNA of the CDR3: TGTGCCAGCAGTTATGAACTGAATCAGCCCCAGCATTTT.

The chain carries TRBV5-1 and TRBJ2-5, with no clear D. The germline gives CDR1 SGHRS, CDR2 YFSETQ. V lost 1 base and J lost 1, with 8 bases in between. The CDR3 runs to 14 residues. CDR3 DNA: TGCGCCAGCAGCTTGACAGTTGTCCAAGAGACCCAGTACTTC. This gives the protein CASSLTVVQETQYF.

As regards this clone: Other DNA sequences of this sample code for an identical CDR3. CDR3 nucleotides: TGTGCCAGCAGTTCCGGGACAGGGGGTAATTCACCCCTCCACTTT. This encodes CASSSGTGGNSPLHF. The chain employs TRBV6-5 and TRBJ1-6; 11 bases are shared with TRBD1. The CDR3 consists of 15 residues. V gave up 4 bases and J gave up 6 bases; unmatched junction bases: 2. Germline V lookup: CDR1 MNHEY, CDR2 SVGAGI.

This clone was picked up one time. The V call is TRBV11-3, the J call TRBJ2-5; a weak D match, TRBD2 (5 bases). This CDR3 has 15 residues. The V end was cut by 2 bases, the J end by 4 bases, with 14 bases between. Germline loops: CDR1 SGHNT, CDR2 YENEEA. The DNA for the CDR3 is TGTGCCAGCAGCTTACGCACCAACGGAGGAGAGACCCAGTACTTC. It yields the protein CASSLRTNGGETQYF.

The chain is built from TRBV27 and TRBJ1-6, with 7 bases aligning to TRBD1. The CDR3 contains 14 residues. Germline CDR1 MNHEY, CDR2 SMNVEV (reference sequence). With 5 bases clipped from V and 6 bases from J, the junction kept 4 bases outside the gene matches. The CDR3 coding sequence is TGTGCCAGCAGTCGACAGGGCCCTAATTCACCCCTCCACTTT. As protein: CASSRQGPNSPLHF.

CDR3 bases: TGTGCCAGCAGTCCCCGGACAGGGGGCGCTGGCTATGGCTACACCTTC. Amino acid sequence: CASSPRTGGAGYGYTF. The rearrangement links TRBV25-1 to TRBJ1-2; TRBD1 matches 11 bases. The CDR3 contains 16 residues. Looked up from germline, CDR1 is MGHDK and CDR2 is SYGVNS. J was trimmed by 4 bases and V by 5 bases; bases with no gene match: 9.

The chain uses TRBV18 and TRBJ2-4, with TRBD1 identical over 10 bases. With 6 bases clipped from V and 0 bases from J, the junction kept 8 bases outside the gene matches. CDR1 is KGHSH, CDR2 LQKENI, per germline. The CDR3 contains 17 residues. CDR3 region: CASSLTGGWGAKNIQYF. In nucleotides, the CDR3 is TGTGCCAGCTCCCTGACAGGGGGCTGGGGAGCCAAAAACATTCAGTACTTC.

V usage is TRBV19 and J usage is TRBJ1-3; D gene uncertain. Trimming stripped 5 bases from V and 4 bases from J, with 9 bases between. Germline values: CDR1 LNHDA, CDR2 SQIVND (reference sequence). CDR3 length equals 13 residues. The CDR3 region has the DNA TGTGCCAGTAGTTTCCTAAGAGGAAACACCATATATTTT. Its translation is CASSFLRGNTIYF.

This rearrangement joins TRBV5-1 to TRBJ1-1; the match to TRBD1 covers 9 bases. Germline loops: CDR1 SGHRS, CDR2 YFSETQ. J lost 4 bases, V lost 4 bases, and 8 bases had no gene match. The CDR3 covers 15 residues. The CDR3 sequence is CASSEVHRGPTEAFF. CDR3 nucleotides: TGCGCCAGCAGCGAAGTTCACAGGGGGCCCACTGAAGCTTTCTTT.

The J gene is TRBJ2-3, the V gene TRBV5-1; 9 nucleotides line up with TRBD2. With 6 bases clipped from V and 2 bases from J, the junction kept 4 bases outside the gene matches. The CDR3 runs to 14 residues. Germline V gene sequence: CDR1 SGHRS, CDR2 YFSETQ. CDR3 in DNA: TGCGCCAGCACTAGCGGGGCTTTCACAGATACGCAGTATTTT. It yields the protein CASTSGAFTDTQYF.

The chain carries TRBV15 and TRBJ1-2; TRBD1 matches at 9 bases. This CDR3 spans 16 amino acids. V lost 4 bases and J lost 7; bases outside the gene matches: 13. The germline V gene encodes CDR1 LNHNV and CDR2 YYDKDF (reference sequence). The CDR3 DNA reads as TGTGCCACCAGCAAACCGGGACAGGGTTCTTCGGGTGGCTACACCTTC. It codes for CATSKPGQGSSGGYTF.

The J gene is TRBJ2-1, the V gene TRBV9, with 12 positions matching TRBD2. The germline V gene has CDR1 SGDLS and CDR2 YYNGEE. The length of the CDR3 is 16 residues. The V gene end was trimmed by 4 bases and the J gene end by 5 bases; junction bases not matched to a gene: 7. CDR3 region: CASSPRLAGVDNEQFF. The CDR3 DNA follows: TGTGCCAGCAGCCCAAGACTAGCGGGAGTTGACAATGAGCAGTTCTTC.

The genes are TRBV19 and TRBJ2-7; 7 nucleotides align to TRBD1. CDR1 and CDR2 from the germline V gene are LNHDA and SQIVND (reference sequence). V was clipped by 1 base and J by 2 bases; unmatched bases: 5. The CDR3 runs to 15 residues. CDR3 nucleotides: TGTGCCAGTAGTATAGGTCCCGGGACAGCCTACGAGCAGTACTTC. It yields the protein CASSIGPGTAYEQYF.

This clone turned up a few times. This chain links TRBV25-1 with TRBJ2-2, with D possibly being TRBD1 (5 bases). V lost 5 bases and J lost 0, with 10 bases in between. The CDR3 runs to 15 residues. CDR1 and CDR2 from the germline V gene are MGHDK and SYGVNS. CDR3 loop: CASSRRDANTGELFF. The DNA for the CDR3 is TGTGCCAGCAGTCGCAGGGATGCGAACACCGGGGAGCTGTTTTTT.